The sequence of this T cell receptor beta chain was determined in a study of T cell repertoires in cytomegalovirus infection. The overall study: Public TCR beta signatures were indicative of both CMV infection and a matching HLA type. Overall study findings and caveats: In two of eight donors, the top clonotype was HLA-C-restricted CMV-specific. Summed public TCR beta family frequency identified CMV carriers bearing the relevant HLA.

TCRdb reprocessed the reads with MiXCR, giving one entry per CDR3 protein. The data show some 150,000 distinct CDR3 sequences, roughly 6.5% seen once. This clonotype has ten or more counts. What it binds is not known. V was pared by 1 base and J by 6 bases, with 15 bases between. The CDR3 has 15 amino acids. The germline V gene has CDR1 SGHVS and CDR2 FQNEAQ. The V gene is TRBV7-8, the J gene TRBJ1-1; D is ambiguous. The sequence came from a human donor in good health (CMV status not recorded). Some clones in this sample may be carry-over from other donors' samples. Sequencing was performed on PBMCs. CDR3 in DNA: TGTGCCAGCAGCTTAGGATTCCCCGGTCAGGCTGAAGCTTTCTTT. Its translation: CASSLGFPGQAEAFF.